Sequencing of this TCR beta chain was carried out in a study of T cells expressing NK-cell markers. Study summary: Underlying the TCR beta repertoires were sorted CD3+CD56+NKG2C+, CD3+CD56+NKG2C- and CD3+CD56-NKG2C+ T cells.

CDR3 length: 15 amino acids. The germline gives CDR1 SGHAT, CDR2 FQDESV (reference sequence). TCRdb reanalyzed the 5' RACE reads, giving one entry per CDR3 protein sequence and no DNA. Its clone listing holds around 280,000 distinct CDR3 sequences. The chain is built from TRBV11-1 and TRBJ2-1. Sequencing was performed on blood T cells: a sorted CD56 or NKG2C T cell subset, CD4+ or CD8+ T cells, or bulk PBMC T cells (not recorded which). This TCR came from a man between 18 and 35 years old in good health. The CDR3 region is CASSQQQSSYNEQFF.